This entry describes one TCR beta chain. This sample was included in a study of blood T cell repertoires in COVID-19. Study-wide background: Whether acute or convalescent, the COVID-19 samples came from the United States, Italy and Spain. From T cells, B-cell-depleted T cells, or PBMCs came the material, which was cDNA or gDNA.

Authors' methods: Cell counts per sample came from amplifying reference gene primers. Only in-frame clones appear in the TCRdb table, and some are missing; sequencing was by immunoSEQ multiplex PCR. V and J calls and clone size are those listed in that table; D and trimming were worked out from the DNA. The sample consists of 350,000 to 450,000 clones, about 85% of them appearing once. CDR1 is SGDLS and CDR2 is YYNGEE in the germline V gene. This CDR3 comprises 15 residues. Between the trimmed V and J ends, which lost 4 bases and 4 bases, there was a span of 15 bases. The TCR comes from a woman younger than 35 with acute or convalescent COVID-19. This chain links TRBV9 with TRBJ2-1; possibly TRBD1 for D (6 bases). The sequencing input was peripheral blood. CDR3 nucleotide sequence: TGTGCCAGCAGCTTACAGGGCCCGGGTTACAATGAGCAGTTCTTC. Amino acids: CASSLQGPGYNEQFF. The full variable domain, with the rest looked up from reference TRBV9 and TRBJ2-1, is DSGVTQTPKHLITATGQRVTLRCSPRSGDLSVYWYQQSLDQGLQFLIQYYNGEERAKGNILERFSAQQFPDLHSELNLSSLELGDSALYFCASSLQGPGYNEQFFGPGTRLTVL.